This T cell receptor beta chain was documented in a study of beta chain features in type 1 diabetes. Study overall: The study found patients and healthy donors alike in age, gender and cell yields.

The whole isolated RNA underwent reverse transcription, so sequencing captured expressed TCRB transcripts. The data were produced by immunoSEQ multiplex PCR, yet TCRdb's version contains in-frame clones alone and is incomplete. The sample holds about 900,000 clones, 17% seen once. Overall study results and limits: Insertion counts at VDJ junctions were lower in type 1 diabetes patients, who also showed more deletions there. Patients with Type 1 diabetes showed moderately but significantly shorter TCRB CDR3s in all four CD4+ subsets.

The CDR3 runs 17 residues. Germline V gene sequence: CDR1 SGHKS, CDR2 YYEKEE (reference sequence). One heparinised draw of blood, averaging around 120 mL, came from each donor. A few counts support this clone. The antigen is not known. An end of the junction does not agree with germline; a read error may underlie this. What was sequenced was naive CD4+ T cells from blood. The clonotype originates from a young woman in good health. The chain combines TRBV5-5 with TRBJ2-3, with TRBD2 as a possible D gene (6 bases). The chain's CDR3 is CASSQDRAARGWDTQYF. The CDR3 nucleotides read TGCGCCAGCAGCCAAGATCGAGCGGCGCGGGGTTGGGATACGCAGTATTTT.